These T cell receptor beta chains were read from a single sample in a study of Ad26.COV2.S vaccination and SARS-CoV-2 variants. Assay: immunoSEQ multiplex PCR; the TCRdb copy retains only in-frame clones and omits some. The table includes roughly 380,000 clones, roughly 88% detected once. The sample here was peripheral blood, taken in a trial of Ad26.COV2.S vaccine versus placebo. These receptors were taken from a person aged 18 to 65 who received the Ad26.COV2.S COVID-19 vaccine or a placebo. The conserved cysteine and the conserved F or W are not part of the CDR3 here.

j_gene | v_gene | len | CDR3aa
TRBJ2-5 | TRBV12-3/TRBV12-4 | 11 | ASSLGGLSPQY
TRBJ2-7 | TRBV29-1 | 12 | SVVGRGEYYEQY
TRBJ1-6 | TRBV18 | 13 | ASSPLQGDGSPLH
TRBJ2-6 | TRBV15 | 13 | ATSERAGGANVLT
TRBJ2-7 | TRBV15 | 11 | ATSRDLEREQY
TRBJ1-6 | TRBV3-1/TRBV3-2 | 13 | ASSLGGGVNSPLH
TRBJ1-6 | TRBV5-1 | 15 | ASSLKQLSSYNSPLH
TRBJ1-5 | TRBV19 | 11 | ASKTLGNQPQH
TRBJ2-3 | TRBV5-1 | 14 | ASSLQGYGGTDTQY
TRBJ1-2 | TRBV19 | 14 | ASRTGTGTSNYGYT
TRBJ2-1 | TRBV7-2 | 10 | ASSFPPNEQF
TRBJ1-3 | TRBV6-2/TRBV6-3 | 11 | ASSWAGGNTIY
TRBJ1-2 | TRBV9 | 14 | ASSPLPGTADYGYT
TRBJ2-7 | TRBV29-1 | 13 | SVENRDRGLYEQY
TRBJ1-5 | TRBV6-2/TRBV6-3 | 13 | ASSYSLADNQPQH
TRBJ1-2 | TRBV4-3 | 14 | ASSPRTGPQPGGYT
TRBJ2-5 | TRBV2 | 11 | ASSVTGRETQY
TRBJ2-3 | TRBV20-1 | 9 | SARLLDTQY
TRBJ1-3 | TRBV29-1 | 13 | SAVRTGFSGNTIY
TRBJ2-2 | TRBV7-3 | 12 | ASSQYSLTGELF
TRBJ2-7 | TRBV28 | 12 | ASSLRQGVREQY
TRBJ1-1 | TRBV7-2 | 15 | ASSSPESRGMNTEAF
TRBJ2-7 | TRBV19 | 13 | ASSIVVTGANEQY
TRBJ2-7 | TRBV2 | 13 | ASLETSGASYEQY
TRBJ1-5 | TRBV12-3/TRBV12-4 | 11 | ASRDDYNQPQH
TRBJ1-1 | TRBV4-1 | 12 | ASSQASGFDEAF
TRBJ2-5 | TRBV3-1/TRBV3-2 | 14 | ASSQDRISRVETQY
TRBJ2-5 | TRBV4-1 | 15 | ASSQDPLGDRQETQY
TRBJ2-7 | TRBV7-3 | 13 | ASSLWPGVTYEQY
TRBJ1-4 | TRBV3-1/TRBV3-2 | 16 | ASSQDVPGQGVGEKLF
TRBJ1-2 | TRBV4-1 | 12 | ASSNLVSNYGYT
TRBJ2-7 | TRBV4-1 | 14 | ASNKEWSGFLYEQY
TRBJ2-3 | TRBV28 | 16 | ASSLQGLAGGSKDTQY
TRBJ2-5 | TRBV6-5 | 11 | ATSEGGRETQY
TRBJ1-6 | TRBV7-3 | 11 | ASSLGGRSPLH
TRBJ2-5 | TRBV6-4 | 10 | ASSLNVETQY
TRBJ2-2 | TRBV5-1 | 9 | ASSFSGELF
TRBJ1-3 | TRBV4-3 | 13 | ASSQSPTGGNTIY
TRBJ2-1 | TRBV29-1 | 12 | SVRDRGFDNEQF
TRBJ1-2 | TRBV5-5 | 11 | ASSGEGNYGYT
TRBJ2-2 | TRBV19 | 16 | ARISGERGGLGTGELF
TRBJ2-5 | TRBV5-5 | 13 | ASSRQAREEETQY
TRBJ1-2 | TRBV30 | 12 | AWSDQRYAYGYT
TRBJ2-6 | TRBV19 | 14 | ASSIGGSSGANVLT
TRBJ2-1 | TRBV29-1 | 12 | SVGRDYNYNEQF